This T cell receptor (beta chain) was captured in a study of STAT5B mutations in CD4+ large granular lymphocyte leukemia. V shed 10 bases and J shed 0 bases, with 15 bases lying between them. CDR3 length equals 14 residues. Per the germline V gene, CDR1 is SGHAT and CDR2 is FQDESV (reference sequence). This clone is a singleton in its sample. Clones were sequenced by immunoSEQ multiplex PCR, and TCRdb holds only the in-frame ones, with some missing. Of about 8,400 clones in the sample, nearly 90% were seen once. J is TRBJ1-1 and V is TRBV11-1; no definite D call. This clonotype was obtained from a woman aged 70-85 years with CD4+ T-cell large granular lymphocyte leukemia. Sequencing used PBMCs. This chain's CDR3 is CATKPGHMNTEAFF. CDR3 in DNA: TGTGCCACTAAGCCAGGCCACATGAACACTGAAGCTTTCTTT.